Following are 9 T cell receptor beta chains from one sample sequenced in a study of blood T cell repertoires in COVID-19. The method was immunoSEQ multiplex PCR; TCRdb's version includes in-frame clones alone and lacks a portion of them. The sample shows about 31,000 clones, approximately 88% of them seen only once. The sequenced sample consisted of peripheral blood. Source of these receptors: a woman aged 40 to 55 with active or convalescent COVID-19.

The chain joins TRBV5-4 to TRBJ2-7, with TRBD2 matching 12 bases. Germline loops: CDR1 SGHNT, CDR2 YYREEE (reference sequence). This CDR3 region has 15 residues. Trimming removed 4 bases from V and 4 bases from J; junction bases left unmatched: 6. The CDR3 loop is CASSPSSGRVYEQYF. The CDR3 coding sequence is TGTGCCAGCAGCCCCTCTAGCGGGAGGGTTTACGAGCAGTACTTC.

The rearrangement joins TRBV5-6 to TRBJ1-4; a weak D match, TRBD1 (6 bases). The CDR3 spans 13 residues. CDR1 SGHDT and CDR2 YYEEEE come from the germline V gene. Trimming took off 5 bases at V and 7 bases at J, with 12 bases between the two ends. CDR3 nucleotides: TGTGCCAGCAGTCGGGTAGGGGGTGAAAAACTGTTTTTT. Amino acid sequence: CASSRVGGEKLFF.

V and J are TRBV3-1 (or the pseudogene TRBV3-2) and TRBJ2-7, with a weak D call TRBD2 (6 bases). Germline values: CDR1 LGHDT, CDR2 YNNKEL (reference sequence). The CDR3 contains 17 residues. V lost 1 base to trimming and J lost 0 bases, with 16 bases between them. The CDR3 sequence is CASSQVASGWTSYEQYF. The CDR3 DNA reads TGTGCCAGCAGCCAAGTGGCAAGCGGGTGGACCTCCTACGAGCAGTACTTC.

The chain recombines TRBV30 with TRBJ2-7, with 8 bases aligning to TRBD2. Germline V gives CDR1 GTSNPN, CDR2 SVGIG (reference sequence). With V trimmed by 0 bases and J by 2 bases, 6 bases remained unmatched. This CDR3 comprises 15 residues. As DNA, the CDR3 is TGTGCCTGGAGTGTTTCGTCGGGAGGGCCCTACGAGCAGTACTTC. It yields the protein CAWSVSSGGPYEQYF.

The rearrangement links TRBV12-3 or TRBV12-4 to TRBJ2-1; a possible D gene is TRBD2 (5 bases). Trimming stripped 2 bases from V and 9 bases from J, with 11 bases between. The CDR3 runs 13 residues. The CDR3 nucleotides are TGTGCCAGCAGTTTATTGGTTCGGGGTGAGCAGTTCTTC. It encodes CASSLLVRGEQFF.

The J gene is TRBJ2-1, the V gene TRBV7-9, with 12 nucleotides matching TRBD2. The germline CDR1 and CDR2 sequences are SEHNR and FQNEAQ (reference sequence). J gave up 5 bases and V 3 bases, and 5 bases lay outside the gene matches. The CDR3 spans 16 residues. The CDR3 DNA reads as TGTGCCAGCAGCTTGACTAGCGGGAGTTCGGACAATGAGCAGTTCTTC. It yields the protein CASSLTSGSSDNEQFF. The full variable domain, its missing parts supplied by reference TRBV7-9 and TRBJ2-1, is DTGVSQNPRHKITKRGQNVTFRCDPISEHNRLYWYRQTLGQGPEFLTYFQNEAQLEKSRLLSDRFSAERPKGSFSTLEIQRTEQGDSAMYLCASSLTSGSSDNEQFFGPGTRLTVL.

The chain employs TRBV4-3 and TRBJ1-3, with a tentative D call TRBD1 (6 bases). The CDR3 is made up of 14 amino acids. The V end lost 3 bases, the J end lost 4 bases, and 10 bases lay between the germline ends. The germline CDR1 and CDR2 sequences are LGHNA and YSLEER. Here the CDR3 reads CASSQRTAGNTIYF. The CDR3 bases are TGCGCCAGCAGCCAGCGGACAGCCGGAAACACCATATATTTT.

The V call is TRBV7-9, the J call TRBJ2-6, with D unresolved. The CDR3 is 15 residues long. Germline V CDR1 and CDR2: SEHNR, FQNEAQ (reference sequence). V was pared by 5 bases and J by 2 bases, with 10 bases between. The CDR3 sequence is CASSPPSTGANVLTF. The CDR3, as DNA: TGTGCCAGCAGCCCTCCTTCTACTGGGGCCAACGTCCTGACTTTC. Full variable domain (rest looked up from reference TRBV7-9 and TRBJ2-6): DTGVSQNPRHKITKRGQNVTFRCDPISEHNRLYWYRQTLGQGPEFLTYFQNEAQLEKSRLLSDRFSAERPKGSFSTLEIQRTEQGDSAMYLCASSPPSTGANVLTFGAGSRLTVL.

The V call is TRBV18, the J call TRBJ1-3; maybe TRBD1 (5 bases). CDR1 and CDR2 (germline): KGHSH, LQKENI. With 3 bases removed from V and 0 bases from J, the gap between germline ends came to 15 bases. There are 17 residues in the CDR3. Here the CDR3 DNA reads TGTGCCAGCTCACCGACATTACAGGCCTACTCTGGAAACACCATATATTTT. Its protein is CASSPTLQAYSGNTIYF.